Reported below is one T cell receptor beta chain. Individually, cDNA molecules had unique molecular identifiers attached to them. Via MiXCR, TCRdb re-called the 5' RACE reads, giving one row per CDR3 protein. The sample holds approximately 70,000 distinct CDR3 sequences, approximately 9.1% seen once. This CDR3 comprises 14 residues. V gave up 2 bases and J gave up 7 bases; unmatched junction bases: 7. The germline CDR1 and CDR2 sequences are MDHEN and SYDVKM. This record belongs to a study of early T cells in non-severe SARS-CoV-2 infection. Here the sequenced sample was whole blood, taken at baseline. This receptor was obtained from an adult who was a healthcare worker with PCR-confirmed SARS-CoV-2 infection or an uninfected control (not recorded which). The chain employs TRBV28 and TRBJ2-5, with 7 positions matching TRBD1. The CDR3 coding sequence is TGTGCCAGCAGTTTAGGGAGACAGGGATGGACCCAGTACTTC. This sequence encodes CASSLGRQGWTQYF.